This TCR beta chain came from a study of blood T cell repertoires in COVID-19. The data were produced by immunoSEQ multiplex PCR, yet TCRdb's version contains in-frame clones alone and is incomplete. The sample comprises roughly 150,000 clones, 70% to 90% of which are singletons, and 6.5% to 9% rests with the top ten. The germline V and J ends were trimmed by 8 bases and 4 bases, with 6 bases remaining between them. The CDR3 totals 10 residues. Germline V lookup: CDR1 SNHLY, CDR2 FYNNEI. The rearrangement uses TRBV2 and TRBJ2-7, with D tentatively TRBD1 (6 bases). This clonotype was sampled from a woman older than 75 with COVID-19, enrolled during active disease. The specimen was peripheral blood. Here the CDR3 DNA reads TGTGCCAGCGGACAGTACGAGCAGTACTTC. As protein: CASGQYEQYF.